What follows are 28 T cell receptor beta chains derived from one specimen sequenced in a study of response to subunit inactivated influenza vaccine. TCRdb fed the RT-PCR reads into MiXCR, producing one record per CDR3 protein. The table includes about 540,000 distinct CDR3 sequences, 20% to 25% detected once. These records were also assigned to another study, of T cells expressing NK-cell markers. As reported in that work: TCR beta cDNA was generated via 5'RACE template switching incorporating UMIs.

Sequences were derived from CD4+ T cells sorted from PBMCs, sampled 12 days after vaccination. All receptors come from a middle-aged man who received an inactivated influenza vaccine.

The chain links TRBV20-1 to TRBJ2-5; the match to TRBD2 covers 12 bases. CDR3 length: 14 amino acids. CDR1 is DFQATT, CDR2 SNEGSKA, per germline (reference sequence). Unmatched junction bases numbered 7, after V lost 6 bases and J lost 5 bases. The CDR3, as DNA: TGCAGTGCCGCAAGACTAGCGGGAGTGGAGACCCAGTACTTC. Protein sequence: CSAARLAGVETQYF.

The chain recombines TRBV7-2 with TRBJ2-3; possibly TRBD1 for D (5 bases). V was cut by 5 bases and J by 4 bases, with 13 bases left in between. Germline loops: CDR1 SGHTA, CDR2 FQGNSA. The CDR3 runs 14 residues. This CDR3 is CASSPQGVADTQYF. The CDR3, as DNA: TGTGCCAGCAGCCCCCAAGGGGTTGCAGATACGCAGTATTTT.

Here the CDR3 reads CASSHPFPRDTDTQYF. The CDR3 bases are TGTGCCAGCAGCCACCCCTTCCCCAGGGACACAGATACGCAGTATTTT. The rearrangement links TRBV4-2 to TRBJ2-3; a weak D match, TRBD1 (5 bases). Germline V gives CDR1 LGHNA, CDR2 YNFKEQ. The CDR3 length is 16 residues. Between the trimmed V and J ends, which lost 3 bases and 2 bases, there was a span of 15 bases.

The chain uses TRBV7-2 and TRBJ2-1; the D gene could be TRBD1 or TRBD2 (5 bases each). Trimming took 5 bases from V and 5 from J, leaving 19 bases between them. The CDR3 has 16 amino acids. Germline assignment: CDR1 SGHTA and CDR2 FQGNSA. The CDR3 protein is CASSDRVAGTDNEQFF. The CDR3 nucleotides are TGTGCCAGCAGCGACCGGGTGGCAGGGACCGACAATGAGCAGTTCTTC.

The V and J genes are TRBV19 and TRBJ2-6; D might be TRBD2 (5 bases). V gave up 3 bases and J gave up 2 bases, with 8 bases separating them. The CDR3 has 15 residues. Germline loops: CDR1 LNHDA, CDR2 SQIVND (reference sequence). Written as DNA, the CDR3 is TGTGCCAGTAGTATGTCCGGGGCTGGGGCCAACGTCCTGACTTTC. It is translated as CASSMSGAGANVLTF.

Many counts were recorded for this clonotype. V is TRBV18 and J is TRBJ2-1, with D uncertain. This CDR3 is built from 16 residues. Germline-derived CDR1 and CDR2 are KGHSH and LQKENI. Trimming removed 3 bases from V and 7 bases from J, with 19 bases in between. The CDR3 coding sequence is TGTGCCAGCTCACCGTCCCCATCGGGTCTCCGGAATGAGCAGTTCTTC. This encodes CASSPSPSGLRNEQFF.

This rearrangement joins TRBV7-9 to TRBJ2-5, with D possibly TRBD2 on 6 matching bases. Trimming shortened V by 5 bases and J by 1 base, and 17 bases separated the two germline ends. The CDR3 runs 16 residues. Looked up from germline, CDR1 is SEHNR and CDR2 is FQNEAQ (reference sequence). Written as DNA, the CDR3 is TGTGCCAGCAGCCCCGGGTTGCTAGCGATCCAAGAGACCCAGTACTTC. Protein product: CASSPGLLAIQETQYF.

There are a few counts of this clonotype. The chain links TRBV4-1 to TRBJ2-5; 12 positions agree with TRBD2. The germline gives CDR1 MGHRA, CDR2 YSYEKL. J gave up 5 bases and V 2 bases, and 6 bases lay outside the gene matches. This CDR3 has 16 amino acids. CDR3 sequence (DNA): TGCGCCAGCAGCCAAACTAGCGGGGGGCCCAGGGAGACCCAGTACTTC. This translates into CASSQTSGGPRETQYF.

V is TRBV25-1 and J is TRBJ1-5, with 11 positions matching TRBD1. Germline V gene sequence: CDR1 MGHDK, CDR2 SYGVNS. This CDR3 region has 16 residues. Germline trimming cut 4 bases from V and 5 bases from J; bases unmatched to any gene: 7. In DNA form, the CDR3 reads TGTGCCAGCAGTGTCCTGGACAGGGGGCAGGATCAGCCCCAGCATTTT. Encoded protein: CASSVLDRGQDQPQHF.

This clonotype turned up a few times. This sequence joins TRBV2 and TRBJ2-1, with D possibly TRBD1 on 6 matching bases. This CDR3 region has 13 residues. CDR1 is SNHLY, CDR2 FYNNEI, per germline. V gave up 9 bases and J gave up 1 base, with 10 bases separating them. In DNA form, the CDR3 reads TGTGCCAGTACAGGGCAGTCCTACAATGAGCAGTTCTTC. It codes for CASTGQSYNEQFF.

The rearrangement joins TRBV5-1 to TRBJ2-7, with 8 bases aligning to TRBD1. There are 15 residues in the CDR3. Trimming at V came to 0 bases and at J to 2 bases, leaving 4 bases not matched to a gene. Germline V CDR1 and CDR2: SGHRS, YFSETQ. The CDR3 loop reads CASSLGAGGPYEQYF. Written as DNA, the CDR3 is TGCGCCAGCAGCTTGGGGGCAGGGGGCCCCTACGAGCAGTACTTC.

The chain joins TRBV9 to TRBJ1-1; D gene unclear. The CDR3 runs 14 residues. Looked up from germline, CDR1 is SGDLS and CDR2 is YYNGEE. V was shortened by 0 bases and J by 0 bases, with 6 bases between the two germline ends. Written as DNA, the CDR3 is TGTGCCAGCAGCGTAGAATCCATGAACACTGAAGCTTTCTTT. This encodes CASSVESMNTEAFF. The full variable domain, with the rest looked up from reference TRBV9 and TRBJ1-1, is DSGVTQTPKHLITATGQRVTLRCSPRSGDLSVYWYQQSLDQGLQFLIQYYNGEERAKGNILERFSAQQFPDLHSELNLSSLELGDSALYFCASSVESMNTEAFFGQGTRLTVV.

In its sample, this clonotype was seen a few times. The V gene is TRBV27, the J gene TRBJ2-7, with D possibly called TRBD1 or TRBD2 (5 bases each). The germline V and J ends were trimmed by 6 bases and 6 bases, with 9 bases remaining between them. Germline-derived CDR1 and CDR2 are MNHEY and SMNVEV (reference sequence). The length of the CDR3 is 11 residues. The CDR3 loop reads CASSVGAEQYF. The CDR3 nucleotides read TGTGCCAGCAGCGTCGGGGCCGAGCAGTACTTC.

The chain links TRBV5-4 to TRBJ1-6; D possibly corresponds to TRBD1 (6 bases). The CDR3 is 15 amino acids. From germline, CDR1 is SGHNT and CDR2 YYREEE (reference sequence). V lost 1 base and J 8 bases, leaving 13 bases between the germline ends. This CDR3 reads CASSLNPGEDSPLHF. The CDR3 DNA sequence: TGTGCCAGCAGCTTGAACCCAGGGGAGGATTCACCCCTCCACTTT.

This clonotype appeared many times. The chain carries TRBV11-2 and TRBJ2-7; 9 nucleotides match TRBD2. Germline V gene lookup returns CDR1 SGHAT and CDR2 FQNNGV. The junction had 5 bases not matched to a gene; V was cut back by 6 bases and J by 2 bases. The CDR3 runs to 14 residues. In nucleotides, the CDR3 is TGTGCCAGCAGTCTTAGCGGGGGCCCCTACGAGCAGTACTTC. Amino acids: CASSLSGGPYEQYF.

This clonotype showed up just a few times. This chain uses TRBV27 with TRBJ1-5; perhaps TRBD1 as D (5 bases). V lost 5 bases and J 5 bases, leaving 13 bases between the germline ends. This CDR3 has 14 amino acids. The germline CDR1 and CDR2 sequences are MNHEY and SMNVEV (reference sequence). Here the CDR3 reads CASSRTRGDQPQHF. The CDR3 DNA sequence: TGTGCCAGCAGTCGGACAAGAGGGGATCAGCCCCAGCATTTT.

As regards this clonotype: The junction does not match germline at one end; this may be a read error. The rearrangement links TRBV20-1 to TRBJ2-1, with 7 nucleotides matching TRBD1. The CDR3 runs to 12 residues. CDR1 and CDR2 from the germline V gene are DFQATT and SNEGSKA (reference sequence). The CDR3 is CSAREKGDRGPF. As DNA, the CDR3 is TGCAGTGCTAGAGAAAAGGGGGACAGAGGCCCCTTC.

The J gene is TRBJ2-1, the V gene TRBV3-1; the D is unclear. The V gene lost 1 base and the J gene lost 5 bases, with 18 bases spanning the gap. This CDR3 has 17 amino acids. Germline CDR1 and CDR2: LGHDT and YNNKEL (reference sequence). The CDR3 nucleotides are TGTGCCAGCAGCCAAGTTTTGTCCGCTACAAGGAACAATGAGCAGTTCTTC. As protein: CASSQVLSATRNNEQFF.

The chain has TRBV20-1 and TRBJ2-5; D uncertain. The length of the CDR3 is 13 residues. Trimming left V 0 bases short and J 5 bases short, with 10 bases between. CDR1 is DFQATT and CDR2 is SNEGSKA in the germline V gene (reference sequence). The CDR3 spells CSARDARLETQYF. Written as DNA, the CDR3 is TGCAGTGCTAGAGATGCGCGTTTGGAGACCCAGTACTTC.

Many counts were recorded for this clonotype. This chain connects TRBV7-8 to TRBJ2-3; D perhaps matches TRBD2 (5 bases). CDR3 size: 17 residues. Looked up from germline, CDR1 is SGHVS and CDR2 is FQNEAQ. Trimming shortened V by 4 bases and J by 1 base, and 18 bases separated the two germline ends. CDR3 sequence (DNA): TGTGCCAGCAGCTATCAAATAGTTGCGGGTCGCACAGATACGCAGTATTTT. Amino acids: CASSYQIVAGRTDTQYF.

This clonotype was seen more than once but under ten times. This chain joins TRBV24-1 and TRBJ2-2; a weak D match, TRBD1 (6 bases). V was trimmed by 2 bases and J by 1 base, leaving 19 bases between them. The CDR3 is made up of 19 amino acids. Germline CDR1 reads KGHDR; CDR2 reads SFDVKD. CDR3 in DNA: TGTGCCACCAGTGATTGGAGCACAGGGATCGCGTGGAACACCGGGGAGCTGTTTTTT. It yields the protein CATSDWSTGIAWNTGELFF.

The CDR3 DNA sequence: TGTGCCACCAGTGATGAATCACCCCTCCACTTT. It specifies CATSDESPLHF. V usage is TRBV24-1 and J usage is TRBJ1-6; no definite D call. Trimming shortened V by 3 bases and J by 10 bases, and 3 bases separated the two germline ends. Per the germline V gene, CDR1 is KGHDR and CDR2 is SFDVKD. This CDR3 region has 11 residues.

As regards this clonotype: The junction does not match germline at one end; this may be a read error. This chain links TRBV7-9 with TRBJ1-5, with D hard to call. CDR1 and CDR2 from the germline V gene are SEHNR and FQNEAQ (reference sequence). The CDR3 runs 8 residues. The CDR3 sequence is CGDQPQHF. The CDR3 bases are TGCGGTGATCAGCCCCAGCATTTT.

This clonotype was observed a handful of times. This sequence joins TRBV5-5 and TRBJ1-5, with TRBD1 matching 7 bases. This CDR3 spans 14 amino acids. The germline CDR1 and CDR2 sequences are SGHKS and YYEKEE (reference sequence). V shed 4 bases, J shed 6 bases, and the junction held 7 bases outside the gene matches. CDR3 region: CASSPGTVFQPQHF. In DNA form, the CDR3 reads TGTGCCAGCAGCCCAGGGACAGTTTTTCAGCCCCAGCATTTT.

This clonotype was observed a handful of times. V gene TRBV20-1 combines with J gene TRBJ2-1, with D tentatively TRBD1 or TRBD2 (5 bases each). The CDR3 has 14 amino acids. V was clipped by 4 bases and J by 5 bases, with 15 bases between them. The germline CDR1 and CDR2 sequences are DFQATT and SNEGSKA (reference sequence). In DNA, the CDR3 is TGCAGTGCTAACCGGGGCCCCATAGACAATGAGCAGTTCTTC. Its protein product is CSANRGPIDNEQFF.

This clonotype has more than one count but fewer than ten. The rearrangement links TRBV28 to TRBJ2-3; 7 positions match TRBD1. The CDR3 sequence is 15 residues long. Germline CDR1 is MDHEN and CDR2 is SYDVKM. J lost 3 bases, V lost 6 bases, and 9 bases had no gene match. CDR3 bases: TGTGCCAGCAGAATACAGGGGACGGCGACAGATACGCAGTATTTT. Encoded protein: CASRIQGTATDTQYF. The full variable domain, rest sourced from reference TRBV28 and TRBJ2-3, is DVKVTQSSRYLVKRTGEKVFLECVQDMDHENMFWYRQDPGLGLRLIYFSYDVKMKEKGDIPEGYSVSREKKERFSLILESASTNQTSMYLCASRIQGTATDTQYFGPGTRLTVL.

In regard to this clonotype: One end of the junction fails to match germline, which may point to a read error. This chain uses TRBV24-1 with TRBJ2-1; D call uncertain. Germline loops: CDR1 KGHDR, CDR2 SFDVKD. This CDR3 is built from 14 residues. CDR3 DNA sequence: TGTGCCACCCGTGACAACGGTCTTGACAATGAGCAGTTCTTC. Amino acid sequence: CATRDNGLDNEQFF.

As regards this clonotype: The junction differs from germline at one of its ends, possibly a read error. The chain links TRBV7-9 to TRBJ1-5; 7 bases are shared with TRBD1. In germline, CDR1 is SEHNR, CDR2 FQNEAQ (reference sequence). CDR3 size: 16 residues. The CDR3 reads CAGSLVGGRGNQPQHF. Here the CDR3 DNA reads TGTGCCGGCAGCTTAGTTGGGGGCAGGGGGAACCAGCCCCAGCATTTT.